Shown below are 17 T cell receptor beta chains from a single sample sequenced in a study of cytomegalovirus exposure and HLA in healthy donors (dated by TCRdb to 2016 to 2017). Preparation of the library involved the immunoSEQ multiplex PCR assay. For the multiplex PCR, a mixture combining 60 forward primers for TCR Vbeta segments and 13 reverse primers for TCR Jbeta segments was used. This immuneACCESS table, as held by TCRdb, lists in-frame sequences with V and J called but not all clones. Of the missing ones, under half trace to an unresolved V gene in checked studies; the others have no known cause. Across this sample there are 95,000 to 150,000 clones, with 15% seen only once. The top ten clones comprise roughly 2% of the sample. Sample: PBMCs. The receptors here all came from a woman aged 18-29 years in good health and CMV-seronegative.

There are a few counts of this clone. V is TRBV25-1 and J is TRBJ1-1; D might be TRBD1 (5 bases). Germline CDR1 and CDR2: MGHDK and SYGVNS. Trimming removed 0 bases at V and 5 bases at J, with 7 bases between. The CDR3 consists of 13 residues. This chain's CDR3 is CASSEYRATEAFF. The CDR3 DNA follows: TGTGCCAGCAGTGAATACAGGGCGACTGAAGCTTTCTTT. The variable domain in full, completed from reference TRBV25-1 and TRBJ1-1, reads EADIYQTPRYLVIGTGKKITLECSQTMGHDKMYWYQQDPGMELHLIHYSYGVNSTEKGDLSSESTVSRIRTEHFPLTLESARPSHTSQYLCASSEYRATEAFFGQGTRLTVV.

To note about this clone: Within the sample, other DNA sequences also encode this same CDR3. The chain couples TRBV9 to TRBJ1-1; D is possibly TRBD1 (5 bases). Looked up from germline, CDR1 is SGDLS and CDR2 is YYNGEE. The CDR3 consists of 13 residues. Trimming pared 2 bases from V and 5 bases from J, leaving 10 bases between. Written as DNA, the CDR3 is TGTGCCAGCAGCGTGGGAGGGGATACTGAAGCTTTCTTT. Translating it yields CASSVGGDTEAFF.

This clone was observed a handful of times. One end of the junction varies from germline; a read error may be responsible. V gene TRBV30 combines with J gene TRBJ1-2; a weak D match, TRBD1 (5 bases). The CDR3 has 15 amino acids. CDR1 and CDR2 from the germline V gene are GTSNPN and SVGIG (reference sequence). Here the CDR3 reads CAWSVSRRGDYGYPF. In nucleotides, the CDR3 is TGTGCCTGGAGTGTGTCAAGGCGGGGGGACTATGGCTACCCCTTC.

The rearrangement links TRBV29-1 to TRBJ2-7; a possible D gene is TRBD2 (6 bases). V lost 7 bases, J lost 6 bases, and 19 bases lay in between. CDR1 is SQVTM and CDR2 is ANQGSEA in the germline V gene. The CDR3 has 13 amino acids. The CDR3 region is CSAGPGTPSEQYF. The CDR3 bases are TGCAGCGCCGGACCCGGGACTCCCAGCGAGCAGTACTTC.

The rearrangement uses TRBV11-1 and TRBJ2-1, with D perhaps TRBD2 (6 bases). Trimming cost V 5 bases and J 6 bases, with 14 bases left between them. CDR1 and CDR2 (germline): SGHAT, FQDESV (reference sequence). This CDR3 comprises 14 residues. The CDR3 spells CASSQEWGGNEQFF. DNA of the CDR3: TGTGCCAGCAGCCAGGAATGGGGAGGCAATGAGCAGTTCTTC.

The gene calls are TRBV25-1 and TRBJ2-7, with D uncertain. Per the germline V gene, CDR1 is MGHDK and CDR2 is SYGVNS. The CDR3 has 12 amino acids. V was trimmed by 4 bases and J by 5 bases, leaving 9 bases between them. The CDR3 nucleotides read TGTGCCAGCAGTGCAGGTCTCAACGAGCAGTACTTC. Encoded protein: CASSAGLNEQYF.

The chain uses TRBV28 and TRBJ1-5; 8 nucleotides agree with TRBD1. The CDR3 covers 17 residues. In germline, CDR1 is MDHEN, CDR2 SYDVKM. Trimming removed 5 bases from V and 1 base from J; junction bases left unmatched: 10. Here the CDR3 reads CASSAPSGTGSNQPQHF. Here the CDR3 DNA reads TGTGCCAGCAGTGCCCCATCCGGGACAGGAAGCAATCAGCCCCAGCATTTT.

The chain carries TRBV14 and TRBJ2-1; TRBD2 is a possible D gene (6 bases). CDR1 is SGHDN, CDR2 FVKESK, per germline. The CDR3 totals 15 residues. V lost 0 bases and J lost 2, with 8 bases in between. DNA of the CDR3: TGTGCCAGCAGCCAAGATGGCGGGACCTACAATGAGCAGTTCTTC. Translation gives CASSQDGGTYNEQFF.

This clone was seen more than once but under ten times. The chain carries TRBV15 and TRBJ1-1, with 8 bases that match TRBD1. CDR1 and CDR2 (germline): LNHNV, YYDKDF (reference sequence). The CDR3 is 15 residues long. The V gene end was trimmed by 0 bases and the J gene end by 4 bases; junction bases not matched to a gene: 4. CDR3 DNA sequence: TGTGCCACCAGCAGAGAGCGGACAGGGAGCACTGAAGCTTTCTTT. As protein: CATSRERTGSTEAFF.

This clone was seen a few times. The chain combines TRBV15 with TRBJ1-5, with D tentatively TRBD1 (5 bases). CDR1 and CDR2 (germline): LNHNV, YYDKDF (reference sequence). This CDR3 is built from 16 residues. V was trimmed by 0 bases and J by 5 bases, leaving 14 bases between them. The CDR3 nucleotides read TGTGCCACCAGCAGAGAGCTCCGGGACTATTATCAGCCCCAGCATTTT. It yields the protein CATSRELRDYYQPQHF.

The chain recombines TRBV19 with TRBJ2-2; 10 bases are a match to TRBD1. Germline loops: CDR1 LNHDA, CDR2 SQIVND (reference sequence). With 5 bases clipped from V and 7 bases from J, the junction kept 4 bases outside the gene matches. The CDR3 has 14 residues. In DNA form, the CDR3 reads TGTGCCAGTAGTCCGACAGGGGGCGGCGGGGAGCTGTTTTTT. It specifies CASSPTGGGGELFF.

This clone was counted between two and nine times. CDR3 DNA sequence: TGTGCCGGCTGGTCCATGAGTAGCGGAGCAGATACGCAGTATTTT. Translation gives CAGWSMSSGADTQYF. The genes are TRBV5-6 and TRBJ2-3, with a possible D match to TRBD2 (6 bases). V lost 10 bases to trimming and J lost 4 bases, with 22 bases between them. Germline V CDR1 and CDR2: SGHDT, YYEEEE. CDR3 size: 15 residues.

The genes are TRBV7-9 and TRBJ2-3; TRBD2 aligns across 8 bases. This CDR3 region has 14 residues. With V trimmed by 5 bases and J by 11 bases, 12 bases remained unmatched. Germline V gives CDR1 SEHNR, CDR2 FQNEAQ (reference sequence). This CDR3 reads CASSPPGLDLRQYF. The DNA for the CDR3 is TGTGCCAGCAGCCCGCCGGGACTAGATTTGCGGCAGTATTTT. The full variable domain, rest sourced from reference TRBV7-9 and TRBJ2-3, is DTGVSQNPRHKITKRGQNVTFRCDPISEHNRLYWYRQTLGQGPEFLTYFQNEAQLEKSRLLSDRFSAERPKGSFSTLEIQRTEQGDSAMYLCASSPPGLDLRQYFGPGTRLTVL.

This clone occurred a few times. The V gene is TRBV18, the J gene TRBJ2-1, with TRBD1 matching over 8 bases. CDR3 length equals 13 residues. Germline loops: CDR1 KGHSH, CDR2 LQKENI. V trimming: 2 bases; J trimming: 9 bases; junction bases outside the gene matches: 3. CDR3 residues: CASSPNRGFEQFF. The CDR3 nucleotides read TGTGCCAGCTCACCAAACAGGGGGTTTGAGCAGTTCTTC.

V and J are TRBV7-9 and TRBJ1-2, with TRBD1 matching 8 bases. This CDR3 region has 16 residues. Germline V gene lookup returns CDR1 SEHNR and CDR2 FQNEAQ (reference sequence). The V segment lost 1 base and the J segment 0 bases; nucleotides outside the gene matches: 4. CDR3 coding DNA: TGTGCCAGCAGCTTAGGTCAGGGGGCTGCTAACTATGGCTACACCTTC. Translated: CASSLGQGAANYGYTF.

The CDR3 is CASSGRTGANTEAFF. CDR3 DNA: TGCGCCAGCAGTGGGAGGACAGGAGCGAACACTGAAGCTTTCTTT. The V and J genes are TRBV10-1 and TRBJ1-1; 7 positions match TRBD1. After removal of 4 bases from V and 1 base from J, the junction contained 6 bases not matched to a gene. CDR1 is WNHNN, CDR2 SYGVQD, per germline (reference sequence). This CDR3 is 15 amino acids long.

This clone has only a few counts. The rearrangement joins TRBV6-5 to TRBJ2-1; D gene unclear. V was trimmed by 2 bases and J by 9 bases, leaving 5 bases between them. The CDR3 consists of 11 residues. CDR1 is MNHEY, CDR2 SVGAGI, per germline. CDR3 region: CASSYAAEQFF. In DNA form, the CDR3 reads TGTGCCAGCAGTTACGCGGCTGAGCAGTTCTTC.